Each of the 5 T cell receptor beta chains below was sequenced from the same sample in a study of blood T cell repertoires in COVID-19. Profiled with immunoSEQ multiplex PCR; TCRdb holds only in-frame clones, not every one. Seen here are under 90,000 clones, about 85% observed once, and the top ten hold 3.4%. Sequencing was carried out using peripheral blood. These receptors were taken from a woman aged 45-65 years with COVID-19, enrolled during active disease.

The chain recombines TRBV6-5 with TRBJ1-6, with unresolved D. V was trimmed by 5 bases and J by 4 bases, leaving 12 bases between them. From germline, CDR1 is MNHEY and CDR2 SVGAGI. CDR3 size: 15 residues. The CDR3 nucleotides are TGTGCCAGCAGTACGCCGGGTCCTTATAATTCACCCCTCCACTTT. It specifies CASSTPGPYNSPLHF.

The rearrangement links TRBV6-2 or TRBV6-3 to TRBJ2-3, with 10 positions matching TRBD2. The V segment lost 4 bases and the J segment 4 bases; nucleotides outside the gene matches: 5. The CDR3 spans 15 residues. Looked up from germline, CDR1 is MNHEY and CDR2 is SVGEGT. The CDR3 loop reads CASSLTSGIADTQYF. The CDR3 region has the DNA TGTGCCAGCAGTTTAACTAGCGGGATAGCAGATACGCAGTATTTT.

V usage is TRBV3-1 (or the pseudogene TRBV3-2) and J usage is TRBJ1-2, with 7 bases fitting TRBD1. Germline V lookup: CDR1 LGHDT, CDR2 YNNKEL (reference sequence). V lost 0 bases to trimming and J lost 4 bases; unmatched junction nucleotides: 8. This CDR3 contains 16 residues. Here the CDR3 DNA reads TGTGCCAGCAGCCAAGAATGGCAGGGGGAGAGCTATGGCTACACCTTC. Residues: CASSQEWQGESYGYTF.

This chain links TRBV6-5 with TRBJ2-7; D is possibly TRBD2 (6 bases). Trimming pared 7 bases from V and 6 bases from J, leaving 13 bases between. The CDR3 is 12 residues long. The germline gives CDR1 MNHEY, CDR2 SVGAGI. The CDR3 region is CASNTGVGEQYF. In nucleotides, the CDR3 is TGTGCCAGCAACACGGGGGTAGGCGAGCAGTACTTC.

The gene calls are TRBV7-9 and TRBJ1-1; TRBD1 agrees at 7 bases. The V gene's germline CDR1 is SEHNR and CDR2 FQNEAQ (reference sequence). CDR3 length equals 16 residues. After removal of 0 bases from V and 1 base from J, the junction contained 5 bases not matched to a gene. The CDR3 nucleotides are TGTGCCAGCAGCTTAGCGCAGACAGGGTCGAACACTGAAGCTTTCTTT. Its protein is CASSLAQTGSNTEAFF. Using reference TRBV7-9 and TRBJ1-1 for the parts outside the CDR3, the full variable domain is DTGVSQNPRHKITKRGQNVTFRCDPISEHNRLYWYRQTLGQGPEFLTYFQNEAQLEKSRLLSDRFSAERPKGSFSTLEIQRTEQGDSAMYLCASSLAQTGSNTEAFFGQGTRLTVV.